These 21 T cell receptor beta chains came from one sample sequenced in a study of cytomegalovirus exposure and HLA in healthy donors. The PCR had 60 Vbeta and 13 Jbeta primers. The data were produced by immunoSEQ multiplex PCR, yet TCRdb's version contains in-frame clones alone and is incomplete. The sample includes 100,000 to 150,000 clones, under 10% of them seen just once. The specimen sequenced was PBMCs. The receptors were gathered from a woman aged 40 to 50 in good health and CMV-seropositive.

The chain links TRBV5-1 to TRBJ2-7; D not resolved. V lost 3 bases, J lost 8 bases, and 15 bases lay in between. This CDR3 contains 13 residues. The germline V gene encodes CDR1 SGHRS and CDR2 YFSETQ. CDR3 protein: CASSSGGVQQQYF. CDR3 bases: TGCGCCAGCAGCTCCGGTGGAGTCCAGCAGCAGTACTTC.

This clone showed up just a few times. This rearrangement joins TRBV7-3 to TRBJ1-1; D is perhaps TRBD1 (5 bases). Trimming took 2 bases from V and 4 from J, leaving 11 bases between them. Germline V gives CDR1 SGHTA, CDR2 FQGTGA. The CDR3 runs to 14 residues. CDR3 loop: CASSLQGGGTEAFF. DNA of the CDR3: TGTGCCAGCAGCTTACAGGGCGGGGGCACTGAAGCTTTCTTT. Full variable domain (missing parts from reference TRBV7-3 and TRBJ1-1): GAGVSQTPSNKVTEKGKYVELRCDPISGHTALYWYRQSLGQGPEFLIYFQGTGAADDSGLPNDRFFAVRPEGSVSTLKIQRTERGDSAVYLCASSLQGGGTEAFFGQGTRLTVV.

This clone was counted between two and nine times. The rearrangement joins TRBV12-5 to TRBJ1-1; 8 bases map to TRBD1. V was clipped by 2 bases and J by 0 bases; unmatched bases: 5. The germline gives CDR1 LGHNT, CDR2 FRNRAP. The CDR3 runs to 16 residues. The CDR3 DNA reads as TGTGCTAGTGGTTTGCCCCAGGGGGCGGTGAACACTGAAGCTTTCTTT. Translated: CASGLPQGAVNTEAFF.

A few counts support this clone. This chain links TRBV2 with TRBJ2-6; TRBD1 matches at 8 bases. Germline CDR1 is SNHLY and CDR2 is FYNNEI. Trimming cost V 4 bases and J 0 bases; bases outside gene matches: 5. The CDR3 covers 17 residues. CDR3 region: CASSVHRGISGANVLTF. The DNA for the CDR3 is TGTGCCAGCAGTGTGCACAGGGGGATCTCTGGGGCCAACGTCCTGACTTTC.

The sample holds a few counts of this clone. The rearrangement uses TRBV5-1 and TRBJ1-1; the D gene is possibly TRBD1 (5 bases). Trimming removed 3 bases at V and 1 base at J, with 10 bases between. CDR3 length equals 14 residues. Germline V lookup: CDR1 SGHRS, CDR2 YFSETQ. The CDR3 reads CASSSNQGNTEAFF. CDR3 DNA: TGCGCCAGCAGCTCTAATCAGGGGAACACTGAAGCTTTCTTT. The full variable domain, its missing parts supplied by reference TRBV5-1 and TRBJ1-1, is KAGVTQTPRYLIKTRGQQVTLSCSPISGHRSVSWYQQTPGQGLQFLFEYFSETQRNKGNFPGRFSGRQFSNSRSEMNVSTLELGDSALYLCASSSNQGNTEAFFGQGTRLTVV.

In this sample, this clone turned up a few times. The gene calls are TRBV7-9 and TRBJ2-1; 8 bases are shared with TRBD2. CDR3 length: 16 amino acids. CDR1 and CDR2 (germline): SEHNR, FQNEAQ (reference sequence). The V gene end was trimmed by 5 bases and the J gene end by 3 bases; junction bases not matched to a gene: 9. The CDR3 loop is CASSPGLATSYNEQFF. The CDR3 bases are TGTGCCAGCAGCCCAGGACTAGCTACCAGCTACAATGAGCAGTTCTTC. Full variable domain (rest looked up from reference TRBV7-9 and TRBJ2-1): DTGVSQNPRHKITKRGQNVTFRCDPISEHNRLYWYRQTLGQGPEFLTYFQNEAQLEKSRLLSDRFSAERPKGSFSTLEIQRTEQGDSAMYLCASSPGLATSYNEQFFGPGTRLTVL.

This clone was seen a handful of times. V and J are TRBV29-1 and TRBJ1-4; perhaps TRBD1 as D (5 bases). V lost 7 bases and J lost 11, with 20 bases in between. This CDR3 spans 13 amino acids. From germline, CDR1 is SQVTM and CDR2 ANQGSEA. As DNA, the CDR3 is TGCAGCGGGGGTGTGCAGGGATCTGGTAAACTGTTTTTT. Its protein product is CSGGVQGSGKLFF.

The chain links TRBV10-3 to TRBJ2-2; 9 nucleotides line up with TRBD2. From germline, CDR1 is ENHRY and CDR2 SYGVKD. The trim removed 11 bases at V and 0 bases at J, leaving 4 bases unmatched. The CDR3 consists of 14 residues. In DNA, the CDR3 is TGTGCCGCAGCGGGGGGCCCGAACACCGGGGAGCTGTTTTTT. Protein product: CAAAGGPNTGELFF.

For this clone: One junction end does not reproduce the germline sequence, and a read error may be involved. Other DNA sequences in this specimen translate into the identical CDR3. This rearrangement joins TRBV5-1 to TRBJ2-7; 7 bases fit TRBD1. This CDR3 contains 14 residues. In germline, CDR1 is SGHRS, CDR2 YFSETQ. In DNA, the CDR3 is TGCGCCAGCAGCTTGGGGGACAGCTCATACGAGAAGTACTTT. Protein product: CASSLGDSSYEKYF.

V gene TRBV5-1 combines with J gene TRBJ2-1; 12 nucleotides match TRBD2. V dropped 4 bases and J dropped 1; count of bases not matched to a gene: 3. Germline V gives CDR1 SGHRS, CDR2 YFSETQ. The CDR3 is 16 amino acids. Here the CDR3 DNA reads TGCGCCAGCAGCGCAGGGACTAGCGGGTCCTACAATGAGCAGTTCTTC. It encodes CASSAGTSGSYNEQFF.

This clone was seen only a few times. This chain uses TRBV28 with TRBJ2-5, with a possible D match to TRBD1 (5 bases). Germline V CDR1 and CDR2: MDHEN, SYDVKM. Between the trimmed V and J ends, which lost 5 bases and 4 bases, there was a span of 11 bases. The length of the CDR3 is 13 residues. The CDR3 DNA reads as TGTGCCAGCAGTATAGGGGCTGTAGAGACCCAGTACTTC. It encodes CASSIGAVETQYF.

This clone was seen only a few times. The same CDR3 can be traced to other DNA sequences in this sample. The chain carries TRBV7-2 and TRBJ2-1, with 8 bases lining up with TRBD2. Trimming removed 4 bases from V and 4 bases from J; junction bases left unmatched: 6. The CDR3 has 15 amino acids. Germline CDR1 is SGHTA and CDR2 is FQGNSA. This CDR3 reads CASSYSGGGYNEQFF. Written as DNA, the CDR3 is TGTGCCAGCAGCTACAGCGGGGGAGGGTACAATGAGCAGTTCTTC.

The chain carries TRBV7-9 and TRBJ2-7, with 7 bases identical to TRBD1. CDR1 is SEHNR, CDR2 FQNEAQ, per germline (reference sequence). The CDR3 runs to 13 residues. The trim removed 1 base at V and 6 bases at J, leaving 3 bases unmatched. CDR3 DNA sequence: TGTGCCAGCAGCTTAGACGGGACAGTCGAGCAGTACTTC. This codes for CASSLDGTVEQYF.

J is TRBJ2-3 and V is TRBV2; possible D gene TRBD1, 5 bases. V was trimmed by 3 bases and J by 2 bases, leaving 12 bases between them. The CDR3 is 15 residues long. Looked up from germline, CDR1 is SNHLY and CDR2 is FYNNEI. The CDR3 DNA reads TGTGCCAGCAGTGAGGACAATGCTCACACAGATACGCAGTATTTT. As protein: CASSEDNAHTDTQYF.

This clone has more than one count but fewer than ten. V gene TRBV5-1 combines with J gene TRBJ1-4, with D hard to call. This CDR3 has 14 amino acids. CDR1 and CDR2 from the germline V gene are SGHRS and YFSETQ. Trimming left V 5 bases short and J 4 bases short, with 12 bases between. The CDR3 nucleotides read TGCGCCAGCAGTGACCAGGCACTTAATGAAAAACTGTTTTTT. Translated, it gives CASSDQALNEKLFF.

The genes are TRBV6-5 and TRBJ1-3; tentatively, D is TRBD1 (5 bases). CDR3 length: 13 amino acids. The V gene's germline CDR1 is MNHEY and CDR2 SVGAGI. The V end lost 7 bases, the J end lost 0 bases, and 7 bases lay between the germline ends. This CDR3 is CASTTGSGNTIYF. The CDR3 region has the DNA TGTGCCAGCACCACAGGCTCTGGAAACACCATATATTTT.

This clone was seen only a few times. The chain links TRBV4-2 to TRBJ1-4; the D is unclear. V dropped 0 bases and J dropped 0 bases, with 8 bases sitting between them. Germline values: CDR1 LGHNA, CDR2 YNFKEQ. The CDR3 runs to 16 residues. The CDR3 spells CASSQEGGATNEKLFF. The CDR3 DNA reads as TGTGCCAGCAGCCAAGAGGGAGGTGCAACTAATGAAAAACTGTTTTTT.

This clone was seen only a few times. The chain carries TRBV18 and TRBJ2-6; the D is unclear. From germline, CDR1 is KGHSH and CDR2 LQKENI. The CDR3 sequence is 13 residues long. V lost 6 bases, J lost 0 bases, and 3 bases lay in between. CDR3 residues: CASSSSGANVLTF. DNA of the CDR3: TGTGCCAGCTCCTCCTCTGGGGCCAACGTCCTGACTTTC.

This clone was seen a handful of times. The chain links TRBV19 to TRBJ2-7; unclear D gene. The CDR3 covers 13 residues. The ends were cut back, 0 bases at V and 4 bases at J, with 7 bases in the middle. Per germline, CDR1 LNHDA and CDR2 SQIVND (reference sequence). CDR3 nucleotides: TGTGCCAGTAGTATAGATCTGGAGTACGAGCAGTACTTC. It yields the protein CASSIDLEYEQYF.

This chain joins TRBV5-1 and TRBJ1-6; no clear D gene. Trimming shortened V by 4 bases and J by 0 bases, and 11 bases separated the two germline ends. The germline V gene encodes CDR1 SGHRS and CDR2 YFSETQ. CDR3 length: 16 amino acids. In nucleotides, the CDR3 is TGCGCCAGCAGCCGGGGAGGGAGCTCCTATAATTCACCCCTCCACTTT. This translates into CASSRGGSSYNSPLHF.

This chain uses TRBV18 with TRBJ2-5, with D tentatively TRBD1 (6 bases). The germline CDR1 and CDR2 sequences are KGHSH and LQKENI. V was pared by 4 bases and J by 0 bases, with 6 bases between. This CDR3 is 13 amino acids long. CDR3 bases: TGTGCCAGCTCACAGGGGGACCAAGAGACCCAGTACTTC. It codes for CASSQGDQETQYF.